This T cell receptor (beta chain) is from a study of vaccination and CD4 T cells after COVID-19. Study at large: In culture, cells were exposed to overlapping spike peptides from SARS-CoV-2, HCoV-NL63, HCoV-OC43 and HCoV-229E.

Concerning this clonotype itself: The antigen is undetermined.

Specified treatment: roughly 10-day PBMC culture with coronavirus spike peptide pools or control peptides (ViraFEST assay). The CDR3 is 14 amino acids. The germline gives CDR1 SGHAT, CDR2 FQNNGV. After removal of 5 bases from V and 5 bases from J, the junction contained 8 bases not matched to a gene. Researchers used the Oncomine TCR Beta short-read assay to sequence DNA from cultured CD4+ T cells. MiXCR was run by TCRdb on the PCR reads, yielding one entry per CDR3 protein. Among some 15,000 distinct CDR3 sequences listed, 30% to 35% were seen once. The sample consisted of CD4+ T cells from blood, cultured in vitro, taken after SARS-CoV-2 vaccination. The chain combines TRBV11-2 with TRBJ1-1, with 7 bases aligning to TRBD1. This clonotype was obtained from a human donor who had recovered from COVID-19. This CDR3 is CASSQGGGSTEAFF. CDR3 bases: TGTGCCAGCAGCCAGGGGGGGGGCTCGACTGAAGCTTTCTTT.